This T cell receptor beta chain comes out of a study of lymphopenia after photon versus proton radiotherapy. Germline values: CDR1 SEHNR, CDR2 FQNEAQ (reference sequence). The V end lost 5 bases, the J end lost 3 bases, and 10 bases lay between the germline ends. The CDR3 has 13 amino acids. Regarding the study as a whole: Oligoclonal CD8+ Temra expansion after nadir drove photon patients' diversity drop. Better survival with proton therapy was suggested as possible, not demonstrated. Relative stability marked proton patients; photon patients lost diversity and naive cells. Post-nadir TCR diversity decline inversely tracked overall survival among those who died.

The data were produced by immunoSEQ multiplex PCR, yet TCRdb's version contains in-frame clones alone and is incomplete. The data show some 170,000 clones, approximately 86% seen once. A remark on this clone: The antigen is not known.

The source material was peripheral blood, sampled from a patient treated with photon-based radiotherapy. The clonotype was recovered from a man aged 50 to 59 with gastric cancer. V gene TRBV7-9 combines with J gene TRBJ1-2; perhaps TRBD1 as D (6 bases). CDR3 nucleotides: TGTGCCAGCAGCCCTCAGGGGCACTATGGCTACACCTTC. This sequence encodes CASSPQGHYGYTF.